This entry lists 12 T cell receptor beta chains sequenced from one sample in a study of T-cell reconstitution after alpha-beta-depleted transplantation in children. Unique molecular identifiers were incorporated into the prepared TCRbeta library. TCRdb used MiXCR to reprocess the PCR reads, holding one entry per CDR3 protein. This sample yields 380,000 or so distinct CDR3 sequences, of which about 14% are seen a single time; 3.5% to 4.5% belongs to the top ten. This material consisted of PBMCs, taken from the stem cell graft. The receptors were gathered from a human donor who donated a stem cell graft to a child with Fanconi anemia.

The table lists this clonotype with a few counts. The gene calls are TRBV6-1 and TRBJ1-1; TRBD1 matches 10 bases. The CDR3 has 14 residues. Per germline, CDR1 MNHNS and CDR2 SASEGT. With 8 bases clipped from V and 3 bases from J, the junction kept 6 bases outside the gene matches. The CDR3 sequence is CASARTGGHTEAFF. The CDR3 nucleotides read TGTGCCAGCGCCCGGACAGGGGGTCACACTGAAGCTTTCTTT.

This CDR3 reads CASSLIQPNTEAFF. Here the CDR3 DNA reads TGTGCCAGCAGCCTAATACAACCGAACACTGAAGCTTTCTTT. The rearrangement uses TRBV5-6 and TRBJ1-1; no clear D. Per the germline V gene, CDR1 is SGHDT and CDR2 is YYEEEE. CDR3 length: 14 residues. The ends were cut back, 4 bases at V and 1 base at J, with 11 bases in the middle.

This clonotype was detected many times. The chain uses TRBV12-3 or TRBV12-4 and TRBJ1-5, with no clear D. V gave up 6 bases and J gave up 2 bases, with 8 bases separating them. The CDR3 has 13 amino acids. CDR3 nucleotide sequence: TGTGCCAGCAGCGACACCGGCAATCAGCCCCAGCATTTT. Translating it yields CASSDTGNQPQHF.

This clonotype was recorded at least ten times. V gene TRBV29-1 combines with J gene TRBJ1-1, with TRBD1 as a possible D gene (6 bases). Deletions cut 7 bases from V and 5 bases from J, with 23 bases between. Germline CDR1 is SQVTM and CDR2 is ANQGSEA. CDR3 length: 15 amino acids. The CDR3, as DNA: TGCAGCGCCGGGATACCCAGGGGCCGATGGACTGAAGCTTTCTTT. Translated: CSAGIPRGRWTEAFF.

This clonotype was seen many times. The rearrangement uses TRBV6-2 or TRBV6-3 and TRBJ2-1; TRBD2 agrees at 7 bases. V trimming: 6 bases; J trimming: 1 base; junction bases outside the gene matches: 6. CDR3 length: 15 residues. Germline CDR1 MNHEY, CDR2 SVGEGT. DNA for the CDR3: TGTGCCAGCAGCAACCAAGCGGGGTCCTACAATGAGCAGTTCTTC. Encoded protein: CASSNQAGSYNEQFF.

There are many counts of this clonotype. The chain combines TRBV27 with TRBJ1-2; D might be TRBD1 (6 bases). The CDR3 extends over 14 amino acids. V was clipped by 7 bases and J by 4 bases, with 16 bases between them. The V gene's germline CDR1 is MNHEY and CDR2 SMNVEV (reference sequence). The CDR3 region is CASKVTGSIYGYTF. The DNA of the CDR3 is TGTGCCAGCAAAGTTACAGGGTCCATCTATGGCTACACCTTC.

Only one count was recorded for this clonotype. The chain is built from TRBV9 and TRBJ2-1; the match to TRBD2 covers 8 bases. Germline CDR1 and CDR2: SGDLS and YYNGEE. V trimming: 4 bases; J trimming: 4 bases; junction bases outside the gene matches: 7. The CDR3 spans 15 residues. CDR3 DNA: TGTGCCAGCAGCCTCCGGGGGGGGGAATACAATGAGCAGTTCTTC. It specifies CASSLRGGEYNEQFF.

This clonotype was detected a few times. The rearrangement uses TRBV20-1 and TRBJ1-3, with 8 nucleotides matching TRBD1. V gave up 5 bases and J gave up 6 bases; unmatched junction bases: 12. Germline CDR1 DFQATT, CDR2 SNEGSKA (reference sequence). This CDR3 spans 15 amino acids. This CDR3 reads CSAPHPEQGVNTIYF. In DNA, the CDR3 is TGCAGTGCTCCGCATCCTGAACAGGGGGTAAACACCATATATTTT.

The chain joins TRBV29-1 to TRBJ2-3; D gene uncertain. The CDR3 is made up of 11 amino acids. Germline CDR1 and CDR2: SQVTM and ANQGSEA. V lost 3 bases and J 4 bases, leaving 5 bases between the germline ends. The CDR3 reads CSVEGADTQYF. Written as DNA, the CDR3 is TGCAGCGTTGAGGGTGCAGATACGCAGTATTTT.

The chain employs TRBV2 and TRBJ2-5, with D unresolved. In germline, CDR1 is SNHLY, CDR2 FYNNEI. There are 12 residues in the CDR3. V lost 6 bases and J 9 bases, leaving 14 bases between the germline ends. The CDR3 here is CASRDRRRAQYF. CDR3 nucleotides: TGTGCCAGCAGGGATCGCAGAAGGGCCCAGTACTTC. The full variable domain, completed using reference TRBV2 and TRBJ2-5, is EPEVTQTPSHQVTQMGQEVILRCVPISNHLYFYWYRQILGQKVEFLVSFYNNEISEKSEIFDDQFSVERPDGSNFTLKIRSTKLEDSAMYFCASRDRRRAQYFGPGTRLLVL.

The rearrangement links TRBV7-2 to TRBJ1-1, with D tentatively TRBD1 (5 bases). Trimming took 3 bases from V and 7 from J, leaving 21 bases between them. Looked up from germline, CDR1 is SGHTA and CDR2 is FQGNSA. This CDR3 spans 16 amino acids. In nucleotides, the CDR3 is TGTGCCAGCAGCTTGGGGTTCGTGGGCCTGGGGGTTGAAGCTTTCTTT. Protein: CASSLGFVGLGVEAFF.

The rearrangement links TRBV5-1 to TRBJ1-1; no firm D call. There are 15 residues in the CDR3. Germline V lookup: CDR1 SGHRS, CDR2 YFSETQ. V gave up 1 base and J gave up 5 bases, with 15 bases separating them. CDR3 sequence reads: CASSLSQTSRTEAFF. CDR3 bases: TGCGCCAGCAGCTTGTCACAAACGTCGCGGACTGAAGCTTTCTTT.